The 27 T cell receptor beta chains given below trace back to one sample, sequenced in a study of breast tumors, draining lymph nodes, adjacent tissues. One entry per CDR3 protein, called by TCRdb with MiXCR from the multiplex PCR reads. The sample consists of some 250,000 distinct CDR3 sequences, less than 40% of them appearing once. Axillary draining lymph nodes of breast cancer patients supplied the node samples. The sample taken for sequencing was axillary lymph node tissue. The origin of the receptors is a female donor with breast cancer. Some clones in this sample may be carry-over from other donors' samples.

A word on this clonotype: Since no conserved phenylalanine or tryptophan closes the CDR3, a read error is the likely cause. No DNA is shown, since the ends of the CDR3 on it are uncertain; the CDR3 is the one TCRdb lists. This sequence joins TRBV5-1 and TRBJ2-6. The CDR3 length is 10 residues, termini included. CDR1 is SGHRS and CDR2 is YFSETQ in the germline V gene. The CDR3: CASSLLGSNT.

This clonotype was found many times. The chain combines TRBV7-8 with TRBJ2-5; TRBD1 agrees at 7 bases. This CDR3 contains 14 residues. J lost 2 bases, V lost 5 bases, and 5 bases had no gene match. Germline V gives CDR1 SGHVS, CDR2 FQNEAQ. The CDR3 nucleotides read TGTGCCAGCAGCCTACGGGACAGTCAAGAGACCCAGTACTTC. Residues: CASSLRDSQETQYF.

The J gene is TRBJ2-1, the V gene TRBV6-4; TRBD2 agrees at 9 bases. The CDR3 is 14 residues long. V lost 10 bases, J lost 6 bases, and 10 bases stayed unmatched. Germline-derived CDR1 and CDR2 are MRHNA and SNTAGT. Here the CDR3 DNA reads TGTGCCAAACTACTAGCGGGCGCCCGCAATGAGCAGTTCTTC. This encodes CAKLLAGARNEQFF.

This clonotype occurred many times. V is TRBV20-1 and J is TRBJ1-6; D is perhaps TRBD1 (6 bases). Germline assignment: CDR1 DFQATT and CDR2 SNEGSKA (reference sequence). Trimming took 0 bases from V and 17 from J, leaving 11 bases between them. CDR3 length equals 11 residues. CDR3 sequence: CSAREDSLIHF. In nucleotides, the CDR3 is TGCAGTGCTAGAGAGGACAGCTTGATCCACTTT.

This chain links TRBV20-1 with TRBJ2-1; 11 nucleotides line up with TRBD2. CDR1 and CDR2 (germline): DFQATT, SNEGSKA (reference sequence). Losses at the gene ends were 4 bases for V and 5 bases for J; bases not matched to a gene: 4. The CDR3 has 14 amino acids. The CDR3 spells CSAILAGVHNEQFF. CDR3 nucleotides: TGCAGTGCTATACTAGCGGGGGTCCACAATGAGCAGTTCTTC.

The chain has TRBV25-1 and TRBJ2-2, with 14 bases aligning to TRBD2. The ends lost 4 bases at V and 3 bases at J; junction bases unmatched: 7. Germline CDR1 and CDR2: MGHDK and SYGVNS. There are 18 residues in the CDR3. The CDR3 DNA reads as TGTGCCAGCAGTGCTAGAGAGGGACTAGCGGGAGACACCGGGGAGCTGTTTTTT. Translating gives CASSAREGLAGDTGELFF.

This chain links TRBV24-1 with TRBJ2-3, with 16 bases identical to TRBD2. CDR3 length: 16 amino acids. Trimming at V came to 11 bases and at J to 5 bases, leaving 9 bases not matched to a gene. The germline V gene encodes CDR1 KGHDR and CDR2 SFDVKD. The CDR3 DNA reads as TGTGCCAAGCCGCCCGGGACTAGCGGGGGGGAAGATACGCAGTATTTT. Protein: CAKPPGTSGGEDTQYF.

The chain carries TRBV3-1 and TRBJ2-3, with D tentatively TRBD1 (6 bases). Germline-derived CDR1 and CDR2 are LGHDT and YNNKEL (reference sequence). Trimming removed 4 bases at V and 5 bases at J, with 13 bases between. The CDR3 is 14 residues long. CDR3 coding DNA: TGTGCCAGCAGCCGGAACAGGGCTAAAGATACGCAGTATTTT. Its translation is CASSRNRAKDTQYF.

Ten or more counts support this clonotype. This chain links TRBV24-1 with TRBJ2-1; D not certain. Trimming removed 0 bases at V and 7 bases at J, with 3 bases between. Germline V CDR1 and CDR2: KGHDR, SFDVKD. This CDR3 is built from 12 residues. CDR3 residues: CATSDLRNEQFF. Here the CDR3 DNA reads TGTGCCACCAGTGATTTGAGAAATGAGCAGTTCTTC.

This clonotype was recorded at least ten times. This sequence joins TRBV20-1 and TRBJ2-5, with D unclear. Germline CDR1 reads DFQATT; CDR2 reads SNEGSKA (reference sequence). There are 13 residues in the CDR3. Trimming took 2 bases from V and 2 from J, leaving 9 bases between them. The CDR3 region has the DNA TGCAGTGCTAGATCGCAGGCTCAAGAGACCCAGTACTTC. It translates to CSARSQAQETQYF.

There are many counts of this clonotype. The chain links TRBV4-2 to TRBJ2-1; TRBD1 matches at 9 bases. The germline V gene encodes CDR1 LGHNA and CDR2 YNFKEQ. With 0 bases clipped from V and 8 bases from J, the junction kept 5 bases outside the gene matches. CDR3 length: 15 residues. CDR3 bases: TGTGCCAGCAGCCAAGAACAGGGGGCGAGGGATGAGCAGTTCTTC. It encodes CASSQEQGARDEQFF.

The sample holds a few counts of this clonotype. The chain links TRBV27 to TRBJ1-6; no clear D. CDR3 size: 15 residues. Germline-derived CDR1 and CDR2 are MNHEY and SMNVEV (reference sequence). Trimming removed 4 bases at V and 2 bases at J, with 9 bases between. CDR3 coding DNA: TGTGCCAGCAGTTACGGATTACCCTATAATTCACCCCTCCACTTT. As protein: CASSYGLPYNSPLHF.

This clonotype was recorded a few times. The chain combines TRBV6-1 with TRBJ2-1; D may match TRBD1 or TRBD2 (5 bases each). Trimming pared 1 base from V and 4 bases from J, leaving 11 bases between. The CDR3 consists of 15 residues. Germline values: CDR1 MNHNS, CDR2 SASEGT. The CDR3 DNA reads TGTGCCAGCAGTGAAGGTGGGACCAAGTACAATGAGCAGTTCTTC. This codes for CASSEGGTKYNEQFF.

Regarding this clonotype: A junction boundary mismatches the germline segment, possibly from a read error. The chain carries TRBV9 and TRBJ1-2; D remains unclear. Germline lookup yields CDR1 SGDLS and CDR2 YYNGEE. The CDR3 is made up of 15 amino acids. CDR3 loop: CASSVANSRSYGSTF. In nucleotides, the CDR3 is TGTGCCAGCAGCGTAGCTAACTCCAGGAGCTATGGCTCCACCTTC.

This clonotype was counted at least ten times. The chain is built from TRBV5-5 and TRBJ1-2; 8 nucleotides agree with TRBD1. The V gene end was trimmed by 1 base and the J gene end by 8 bases; junction bases not matched to a gene: 4. Germline V lookup: CDR1 SGHKS, CDR2 YYEKEE (reference sequence). The CDR3 length is 13 residues. CDR3 amino acids: CASSLTGGRGYTF. CDR3 in DNA: TGTGCCAGCAGCTTGACAGGGGGTAGGGGCTACACCTTC.

This clonotype occurred many times. The V call is TRBV6-5, the J call TRBJ2-7; no definite D call. Trimming removed 0 bases from V and 3 bases from J, with 6 bases in between. The CDR3 length is 13 residues. The germline CDR1 and CDR2 sequences are MNHEY and SVGAGI. The CDR3 coding sequence is TGTGCCAGCAGTTACTCTCCTCTCTACGAGCAGTACTTC. Its protein is CASSYSPLYEQYF.

This clonotype was counted ten times or more. J is TRBJ1-2 and V is TRBV25-1; D ambiguous. Germline V gene sequence: CDR1 MGHDK, CDR2 SYGVNS. The CDR3 loop spans 12 amino acids. The V end lost 5 bases, the J end lost 4 bases, and 8 bases lay between the germline ends. CDR3 DNA: TGTGCCAGCAGTCCGGGCGGCTATGGCTACACCTTC. Amino acid sequence: CASSPGGYGYTF.

At least ten counts were recorded for this clonotype. CDR3 amino acids: CASSLGQEYEQYF. In nucleotides, the CDR3 is TGTGCCAGCTCACTGGGACAGGAGTACGAGCAGTACTTC. The V call is TRBV18, the J call TRBJ2-7; 8 nucleotides line up with TRBD1. Germline CDR1 is KGHSH and CDR2 is LQKENI. Unmatched junction bases numbered 3, after V lost 4 bases and J lost 4 bases. The CDR3 extends over 13 amino acids.

In its sample, this clonotype was seen many times. The genes are TRBV20-1 and TRBJ2-6, with 7 bases lining up with TRBD1. The CDR3 is made up of 16 amino acids. Trimming cost V 5 bases and J 0 bases; bases outside gene matches: 7. The V gene's germline CDR1 is DFQATT and CDR2 SNEGSKA (reference sequence). The CDR3 here is CSAYDRDLSGANVLTF. In DNA, the CDR3 is TGCAGTGCTTACGACAGGGACCTCTCTGGGGCCAACGTCCTGACTTTC.

On this clonotype itself: The CDR3 does not end in the conserved phenylalanine or tryptophan, so this is likely a read error. No DNA is shown, since the ends of the CDR3 on it are uncertain; the CDR3 is the one TCRdb lists. The chain joins TRBV7-2 to TRBJ2-3. The CDR3 length is 14 residues, termini included. Germline V lookup: CDR1 SGHTA, CDR2 FQGNSA. The CDR3 reads CASSFLTRTDTRYC.

This chain uses TRBV5-1 with TRBJ2-3; no clear D gene. The assigned J gene may be wrong: the sequence end matches TRBJ1-1 better. The CDR3 is 13 amino acids. CDR1 SGHRS and CDR2 YFSETQ come from the germline V gene. The CDR3 region is CASSLQGSSEAFF. The CDR3 DNA follows: TGCGCCAGCAGCTTGCAAGGGAGCTCTGAAGCTTTCTTT.

This clonotype occurred many times. The gene calls are TRBV15 and TRBJ1-6, with 8 nucleotides matching TRBD1. The CDR3 extends over 15 amino acids. V lost 2 bases, J lost 10 bases, and 7 bases stayed unmatched. CDR1 is LNHNV and CDR2 is YYDKDF in the germline V gene (reference sequence). Here the CDR3 reads CATSRSLTGESPLHF. The CDR3, as DNA: TGTGCCACCAGCAGATCCTTGACAGGGGAATCACCCCTCCACTTT.

This clonotype was recorded at least ten times. This rearrangement joins TRBV7-9 to TRBJ2-5; 10 bases map to TRBD1. V was pared by 2 bases and J by 2 bases, with 5 bases of the junction left unmatched. The CDR3 has 16 residues. Looked up from germline, CDR1 is SEHNR and CDR2 is FQNEAQ (reference sequence). DNA for the CDR3: TGTGCCAGCAGCTTATGGACAGGGGGTCGTCAAGAGACCCAGTACTTC. Protein product: CASSLWTGGRQETQYF. Full variable domain (missing parts from reference TRBV7-9 and TRBJ2-5): DTGVSQNPRHKITKRGQNVTFRCDPISEHNRLYWYRQTLGQGPEFLTYFQNEAQLEKSRLLSDRFSAERPKGSFSTLEIQRTEQGDSAMYLCASSLWTGGRQETQYFGPGTRLLVL.

Turning to this clonotype: The junction shows a germline mismatch at one end, possibly a read error. The chain couples TRBV9 to TRBJ2-3; 11 bases agree with TRBD1. This CDR3 has 10 residues. Per the germline V gene, CDR1 is SGDLS and CDR2 is YYNGEE. The CDR3 DNA sequence: TGTGCCAGCAGCGACGGGACAGGGGGTTTT. It is translated as CASSDGTGGF. The entire variable domain, with the rest obtained from reference TRBV9 and TRBJ2-3, is as follows: DSGVTQTPKHLITATGQRVTLRCSPRSGDLSVYWYQQSLDQGLQFLIQYYNGEERAKGNILERFSAQQFPDLHSELNLSSLELGDSALYFCASSDGTGGFGPGTRLTVL.

This clonotype was detected only once. The chain couples TRBV19 to TRBJ2-7; D is uncertain. The CDR3 is 12 residues long. V was shortened by 3 bases and J by 3 bases, with 6 bases between the two germline ends. Germline V CDR1 and CDR2: LNHDA, SQIVND (reference sequence). Here the CDR3 DNA reads TGTGCCAGTAGTATCAACAACTACGAGCAGTACTTC. It yields the protein CASSINNYEQYF.

This chain joins TRBV2 and TRBJ2-1; TRBD2 agrees at 8 bases. Germline CDR1 SNHLY, CDR2 FYNNEI. The ends lost 11 bases at V and 5 bases at J; junction bases unmatched: 26. CDR3 length: 19 amino acids. In DNA, the CDR3 is TGTGCCGTCCATAAGGGGGGGGTACGGAGCGGGAGTACCAACAATGAGCAGTTCTTC. Its translation is CAVHKGGVRSGSTNNEQFF.

This clonotype was counted between two and nine times. The rearrangement uses TRBV12-3 or TRBV12-4 and TRBJ2-5, with D unresolved. The germline V and J ends were trimmed by 3 bases and 1 base, with 9 bases remaining between them. CDR3 size: 14 residues. The CDR3 DNA is TGTGCCAGCAGTTTCCCGGACGGCCAAGAGACCCAGTACTTC. Amino acids: CASSFPDGQETQYF.